This TCR beta chain was identified during a study of blood T cell repertoires in COVID-19. Study-wide context: T cells, B-cell-depleted T cells, or PBMCs supplied cDNA or gDNA.

This clone was observed a single time. The CDR3 has 15 residues. V dropped 0 bases and J dropped 3; count of bases not matched to a gene: 3. Per the germline V gene, CDR1 is LGHDT and CDR2 is YNNKEL (reference sequence). The data were produced by immunoSEQ multiplex PCR, yet TCRdb's version contains in-frame clones alone and is incomplete. Among about 230,000 clones listed, 85% to 90% were seen once. Enrolled during active infection, Seattle patients were then followed longitudinally. This clonotype was obtained from a man in his forties or fifties with COVID-19, enrolled during active disease. Source material: peripheral blood. The rearrangement joins TRBV3-1 (or the pseudogene TRBV3-2) to TRBJ2-7; TRBD1 agrees at 9 bases. The CDR3 here is CASSQDWGQGYEQYF. The CDR3 nucleotides are TGTGCCAGCAGCCAAGATTGGGGACAGGGCTACGAGCAGTACTTC.